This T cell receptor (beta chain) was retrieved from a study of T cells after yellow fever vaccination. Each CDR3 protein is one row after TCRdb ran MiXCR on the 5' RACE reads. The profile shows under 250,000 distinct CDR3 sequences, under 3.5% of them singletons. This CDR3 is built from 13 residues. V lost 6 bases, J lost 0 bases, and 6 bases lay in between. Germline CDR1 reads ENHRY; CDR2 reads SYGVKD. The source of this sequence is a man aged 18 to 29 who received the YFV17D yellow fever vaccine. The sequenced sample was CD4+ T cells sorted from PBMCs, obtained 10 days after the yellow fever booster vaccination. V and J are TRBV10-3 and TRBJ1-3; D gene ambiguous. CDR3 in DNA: TGTGCCATCAGGAGTAACTCTGGAAACACCATATATTTT. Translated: CAIRSNSGNTIYF.